A single sample is the source of the 27 T cell receptor beta chains below, sequenced in a study of CD8 T cells in ankylosing spondylitis. The study's findings and limits: Characteristic of ankylosing spondylitis blood, it appeared, was a TCR beta motif comprising about eight highly homologous variants.

MiXCR, applied by TCRdb to the 5' RACE reads, yields one record per CDR3 protein. This sample has 200,000 to 250,000 distinct CDR3 sequences, with approximately 7.4% found just once. Their recognized antigens are unknown. The sample consisted of blood, either unsorted or a sorted T cell fraction (not recorded which). These TCRs come from a male donor with ankylosing spondylitis.

The sample holds many counts of this clonotype. The V gene is TRBV4-3, the J gene TRBJ1-1; 7 bases are a match to TRBD1. The germline V gene has CDR1 LGHNA and CDR2 YSLEER. V dropped 2 bases and J dropped 9; count of bases not matched to a gene: 9. The CDR3 spans 14 residues. The CDR3 DNA sequence: TGCGCCAGCAGCCAAAGACGACAGGGTAATCAAGCTTTCTTT. It encodes CASSQRRQGNQAFF.

This clonotype was seen a handful of times. The chain recombines TRBV4-3 with TRBJ2-7, with TRBD1 matching over 8 bases. V was pared by 4 bases and J by 3 bases, with 8 bases of the junction left unmatched. CDR1 is LGHNA, CDR2 YSLEER, per germline. This CDR3 spans 15 amino acids. CDR3 coding DNA: TGCGCCAGCAGCCTTCAGGAAACAGGGGGCTACGAGCAGTACTTC. This codes for CASSLQETGGYEQYF.

This clonotype came up many times. J is TRBJ1-2 and V is TRBV20-1, with D possibly matching TRBD1 (6 bases). The CDR3 has 15 residues. Germline V gives CDR1 DFQATT, CDR2 SNEGSKA (reference sequence). Trimming cost V 5 bases and J 6 bases, with 22 bases left between them. CDR3: CSAPDSVPGVDGYTF. The CDR3 DNA follows: TGCAGTGCTCCGGACAGTGTTCCTGGAGTGGATGGCTACACCTTC.

This clonotype has ten or more counts. This rearrangement joins TRBV5-1 to TRBJ2-1; D could derive from TRBD1 or TRBD2 (5 bases each). Trimming removed 0 bases at V and 3 bases at J, with 10 bases between. The length of the CDR3 is 15 residues. CDR1 is SGHRS and CDR2 is YFSETQ in the germline V gene. CDR3 in amino acids: CASSLDEGYYNEQFF. Here the CDR3 DNA reads TGCGCCAGCAGCTTGGACGAGGGGTACTACAATGAGCAGTTCTTC.

This clonotype has a count of ten or more. The rearrangement joins TRBV5-1 to TRBJ2-3; 9 bases fit TRBD1. Germline loops: CDR1 SGHRS, CDR2 YFSETQ. CDR3 length: 15 amino acids. The junction had 8 bases not matched to a gene; V was cut back by 4 bases and J by 5 bases. CDR3 loop: CASSIRQGVVDTQYF. CDR3 sequence (DNA): TGCGCCAGCAGCATACGACAGGGGGTTGTAGATACGCAGTATTTT.

The sample holds many counts of this clonotype. The V gene is TRBV12-3 or TRBV12-4, the J gene TRBJ2-2; weak D call: TRBD2 (6 bases). V was clipped by 10 bases and J by 0 bases, with 9 bases between them. CDR3 length: 13 amino acids. The CDR3 loop is CAMGGSNTGELFF. In DNA, the CDR3 is TGTGCCATGGGGGGATCGAACACCGGGGAGCTGTTTTTT.

This clonotype has a count of ten or more. The V call is TRBV4-2, the J call TRBJ2-1; a weak D match, TRBD2 (5 bases). V was trimmed by 2 bases and J by 5 bases, leaving 10 bases between them. CDR3 length: 14 residues. Germline V gene data show CDR1 as LGHNA and CDR2 as YNFKEQ. This CDR3 is CASSQNRGDNEQFF. CDR3 in DNA: TGTGCCAGCAGCCAAAATCGGGGAGACAATGAGCAGTTCTTC.

The chain combines TRBV5-1 with TRBJ2-7; tentative D call: TRBD2 (6 bases). The CDR3 is 13 residues long. Germline CDR1 SGHRS, CDR2 YFSETQ. Trimming took off 4 bases at V and 2 bases at J, with 10 bases between the two ends. This chain's CDR3 is CASSPPGAYEQYF. The CDR3 DNA follows: TGCGCCAGCAGCCCGCCGGGAGCCTACGAGCAGTACTTC.

This clonotype was seen a few times. The CDR3 sequence is CSASPTVNHEAFF. The CDR3 DNA is TGCAGTGCTAGCCCAACTGTGAACCATGAAGCTTTCTTT. V usage is TRBV20-1 and J usage is TRBJ1-1; no reliable D call. Deletions cut 3 bases from V and 7 bases from J, with 15 bases between. The CDR3 sequence is 13 residues long. Germline V CDR1 and CDR2: DFQATT, SNEGSKA (reference sequence).

Ten or more counts support this clonotype. This rearrangement joins TRBV2 to TRBJ2-2; D uncertain. Deletions cut 7 bases from V and 1 base from J, with 7 bases between. The V gene's germline CDR1 is SNHLY and CDR2 FYNNEI. The CDR3 length is 13 residues. CDR3 DNA: TGTGCCAGCAATCGAGGGAACACCGGGGAGCTGTTTTTT. This translates into CASNRGNTGELFF.

This clonotype was seen at least ten times. The V and J genes are TRBV6-2 or TRBV6-3 and TRBJ1-1, with D uncertain. Trimming removed 5 bases from V and 3 bases from J, with 4 bases in between. This CDR3 spans 11 amino acids. From germline, CDR1 is MNHEY and CDR2 SVGEGT. The chain's CDR3 is CASSEDTEAFF. The CDR3 nucleotides are TGTGCCAGCAGTGAGGACACTGAAGCTTTCTTT.

The V call is TRBV5-1, the J call TRBJ2-1; TRBD2 matches at 8 bases. The CDR3 runs 13 residues. The germline V gene encodes CDR1 SGHRS and CDR2 YFSETQ. After removal of 1 base from V and 13 bases from J, the junction contained 7 bases not matched to a gene. The CDR3 DNA sequence: TGCGCCAGCAGCTTGAATAGCGGGAATCCTCAGTTCTTC. Protein: CASSLNSGNPQFF.

There are many counts of this clonotype. The chain links TRBV10-3 to TRBJ1-2; 9 bases align to TRBD1. CDR3 size: 15 residues. J was trimmed by 0 bases and V by 10 bases; bases with no gene match: 9. Germline values: CDR1 ENHRY, CDR2 SYGVKD. This chain's CDR3 is CATSRGTGPNYGYTF. In DNA form, the CDR3 reads TGTGCCACCTCACGCGGGACAGGGCCTAACTATGGCTACACCTTC.

This clonotype was seen more than once but under ten times. This rearrangement joins TRBV15 to TRBJ2-1; 13 nucleotides align to TRBD2. Trimming at V came to 1 base and at J to 8 bases, leaving 5 bases not matched to a gene. This CDR3 comprises 16 residues. Germline-derived CDR1 and CDR2 are LNHNV and YYDKDF (reference sequence). DNA of the CDR3: TGTGCCACCAGCAGAGCCCGGACTAGCGGGAGATATGAGCAGTTCTTC. Translated: CATSRARTSGRYEQFF.

This clonotype was counted at least ten times. The chain has TRBV7-8 and TRBJ2-1; 14 bases align to TRBD2. Germline CDR1 SGHVS, CDR2 FQNEAQ. The CDR3 length is 19 residues. J gave up 0 bases and V 5 bases, and 9 bases lay outside the gene matches. As DNA, the CDR3 is TGTGCCAGCAGCCCTCCGGGACTAGCGGGGGAAAGCTCCTACAATGAGCAGTTCTTC. Its translation is CASSPPGLAGESSYNEQFF. The full variable domain, with the rest looked up from reference TRBV7-8 and TRBJ2-1, is GAGVSQSPRYKVAKRGQDVALRCDPISGHVSLFWYQQALGQGPEFLTYFQNEAQLDKSGLPSDRFFAERPEGSVSTLKIQRTQQEDSAVYLCASSPPGLAGESSYNEQFFGPGTRLTVL.

The genes are TRBV5-6 and TRBJ1-1, with 12 nucleotides matching TRBD1. This CDR3 is built from 17 residues. Germline V CDR1 and CDR2: SGHDT, YYEEEE. Trimming at V came to 4 bases and at J to 3 bases, leaving 10 bases not matched to a gene. The CDR3: CASSPGRDRGLHTEAFF. The CDR3 DNA reads as TGTGCCAGCAGCCCCGGGCGGGACAGGGGGCTCCACACTGAAGCTTTCTTT.

At least ten counts were recorded for this clonotype. The rearrangement joins TRBV5-1 to TRBJ2-7; no clear D. The CDR3 is 13 amino acids. Trimming removed 7 bases at V and 0 bases at J, with 11 bases between. The germline gives CDR1 SGHRS, CDR2 YFSETQ. For the CDR3, the DNA is TGCGCCAGCGCCATAGGTAGCTCCTACGAGCAGTACTTC. Protein product: CASAIGSSYEQYF.

This clonotype was picked up many times. V usage is TRBV4-3 and J usage is TRBJ2-1; 10 nucleotides agree with TRBD2. The germline V gene has CDR1 LGHNA and CDR2 YSLEER. Unmatched junction bases numbered 11, after V lost 0 bases and J lost 9 bases. The CDR3 spans 17 residues. The CDR3 here is CASSQDVGLAGAVEQFF. CDR3 nucleotides: TGCGCCAGCAGCCAAGACGTGGGGCTAGCGGGAGCTGTTGAGCAGTTCTTC.

In its sample, this clonotype was seen a few times. The chain combines TRBV27 with TRBJ2-2; D not resolved. Trimming took 5 bases from V and 6 from J, leaving 13 bases between them. Germline V lookup: CDR1 MNHEY, CDR2 SMNVEV (reference sequence). The CDR3 loop spans 14 amino acids. DNA for the CDR3: TGTGCCAGCAGTCTCCGACGGAAGCCCGGGGAGCTGTTTTTT. Its protein is CASSLRRKPGELFF.

Comments on this clonotype: This may stem from a read error, because a much larger clone lies one nucleotide away. CDR3 sequence reads: CASSPSFLPPDEEYF. CDR3 DNA sequence: TGTGCCAGCTCCCCAAGTTTTTTGCCGCCCGACGAGGAGTACTTC. The chain links TRBV27 to TRBJ2-7; no firm D call. The germline gives CDR1 MNHEY, CDR2 SMNVEV (reference sequence). The CDR3 has 15 residues.

This clonotype was seen many times. V gene TRBV7-9 combines with J gene TRBJ1-1; 7 nucleotides align to TRBD1. Per the germline V gene, CDR1 is SEHNR and CDR2 is FQNEAQ (reference sequence). The J segment lost 1 base and the V segment lost 0 bases, leaving 2 bases of the junction unmatched. The CDR3 loop spans 15 amino acids. This chain's CDR3 is CASSLARGGNTEAFF. The CDR3 bases are TGTGCCAGCAGCTTAGCCAGGGGGGGGAACACTGAAGCTTTCTTT.

A word on this clonotype: A much larger clone lies one base from this, so it may be a read error. The V call is TRBV7-6, the J call TRBJ2-1; tentative D call: TRBD1 (6 bases). Germline loops: CDR1 SGHVS, CDR2 FNYEAQ. V lost 0 bases and J lost 5, with 14 bases in between. The CDR3 runs to 16 residues. The CDR3 DNA sequence: TGTGCCAGCAGCTTAGCTCTTTCAGGGGAAGACAATGAGCAGTTCTTC. It yields the protein CASSLALSGEDNEQFF. The full variable domain, rest sourced from reference TRBV7-6 and TRBJ2-1, is GAGVSQSPRYKVTKRGQDVALRCDPISGHVSLYWYRQALGQGPEFLTYFNYEAQQDKSGLPNDRFSAERPEGSISTLTIQRTEQRDSAMYRCASSLALSGEDNEQFFGPGTRLTVL.

The chain joins TRBV9 to TRBJ1-1; perhaps TRBD1 as D (5 bases). V was shortened by 3 bases and J by 1 base, with 10 bases between the two germline ends. Germline V lookup: CDR1 SGDLS, CDR2 YYNGEE. This CDR3 has 14 amino acids. As DNA, the CDR3 is TGTGCCAGCAGCGCCACAGGAGAGAACACTGAAGCTTTCTTT. Encoded protein: CASSATGENTEAFF. The full variable domain, rest sourced from reference TRBV9 and TRBJ1-1, is DSGVTQTPKHLITATGQRVTLRCSPRSGDLSVYWYQQSLDQGLQFLIQYYNGEERAKGNILERFSAQQFPDLHSELNLSSLELGDSALYFCASSATGENTEAFFGQGTRLTVV.

This clonotype was counted many times. This chain links TRBV29-1 with TRBJ1-1, with 7 nucleotides matching TRBD1. Germline V gives CDR1 SQVTM, CDR2 ANQGSEA. The CDR3 has 12 amino acids. V shed 1 base, J shed 8 bases, and the junction held 4 bases outside the gene matches. CDR3 coding DNA: TGCAGCGTTGAAGTATCGGGACAGGAAGCTTTCTTT. This encodes CSVEVSGQEAFF. Full variable domain (remainder filled in from reference TRBV29-1 and TRBJ1-1): SAVISQKPSRDICQRGTSLTIQCQVDSQVTMMFWYRQQPGQSLTLIATANQGSEATYESGFVIDKFPISRPNLTFSTLTVSNMSPEDSSIYLCSVEVSGQEAFFGQGTRLTVV.

V and J are TRBV4-3 and TRBJ1-5; 8 nucleotides align to TRBD1. V dropped 4 bases and J dropped 0; count of bases not matched to a gene: 8. There are 17 residues in the CDR3. The germline CDR1 and CDR2 sequences are LGHNA and YSLEER. CDR3: CASSPGTGSHSNQPQHF. DNA for the CDR3: TGCGCCAGCAGCCCGGGGACAGGAAGTCATAGCAATCAGCCCCAGCATTTT.

In its sample, this clonotype was seen many times. V usage is TRBV11-2 and J usage is TRBJ2-1; D not resolved. The CDR3 covers 13 residues. Germline V CDR1 and CDR2: SGHAT, FQNNGV. V lost 5 bases and J 2 bases, leaving 7 bases between the germline ends. In nucleotides, the CDR3 is TGTGCCAGCAGCCAAGATACCTACAATGAGCAGTTCTTC. Amino acid sequence: CASSQDTYNEQFF.

This clonotype was seen many times. The chain carries TRBV28 and TRBJ1-6; no firm D call. The CDR3 has 14 residues. Trimming removed 2 bases from V and 3 bases from J, with 5 bases in between. Germline CDR1 reads MDHEN; CDR2 reads SYDVKM. The CDR3 DNA reads as TGTGCCAGCAGTTTAGCTGACTATAATTCACCCCTCCACTTT. Translated: CASSLADYNSPLHF.